The 24 T cell receptor beta chains given below trace back to one sample, sequenced in a study of blood T cells in healthy people across ages. Next came a second PCR, run for about 6 to 11 cycles, which used a sample-barcoded 5' primer along with a J-beta primer mix. TCRdb processed the 5' RACE reads anew with MiXCR; each CDR3 protein has one entry. This repertoire shows around 1,100,000 distinct CDR3 sequences, 30% to 40% found once; its top ten account for about an eighth. Sequenced: blood. Receptor source: a man younger than 30 in good health.

The chain carries TRBV7-3 and TRBJ1-1; D ambiguous. The germline V gene has CDR1 SGHTA and CDR2 FQGTGA. This CDR3 has 14 amino acids. Trimming removed 3 bases from V and 4 bases from J, with 12 bases in between. The CDR3 here is CASSFEVVSTEAFF. In DNA form, the CDR3 reads TGTGCCAGCAGCTTCGAAGTGGTGAGCACTGAAGCTTTCTTT.

The CDR3 sequence is CAISDLNEQYF. DNA for the CDR3: TGTGCCATCAGTGATCTGAACGAGCAGTACTTC. The chain recombines TRBV10-3 with TRBJ2-7; D not resolved. This CDR3 comprises 11 residues. Germline V CDR1 and CDR2: ENHRY, SYGVKD. V lost 3 bases, J lost 5 bases, and 5 bases lay in between.

About this clonotype itself: A much larger clone differs from this one at a single base, so this may be a read error. The chain carries TRBV7-6 and TRBJ1-1; tentatively, D is TRBD1 (5 bases). The V gene lost 5 bases and the J gene lost 4 bases, with 11 bases spanning the gap. The CDR3 length is 13 residues. CDR1 and CDR2 from the germline V gene are SGHVS and FNYEAQ. The CDR3 loop reads CASSPREGTEAFF. The CDR3 nucleotides read TGTGCCAGCAGCCCCAGGGAGGGCACTGAAGCTTTCTTT.

The chain links TRBV2 to TRBJ1-2, with 8 positions matching TRBD1. Germline assignment: CDR1 SNHLY and CDR2 FYNNEI. This CDR3 is 14 amino acids long. With V trimmed by 6 bases and J by 4 bases, 7 bases remained unmatched. The CDR3 spells CASSLDREIYGYTF. Written as DNA, the CDR3 is TGTGCCAGCAGCTTGGACAGGGAAATCTATGGCTACACCTTC.

The chain is built from TRBV7-6 and TRBJ2-5; 8 bases are shared with TRBD1. The J segment lost 11 bases and the V segment lost 5 bases, leaving 13 bases of the junction unmatched. Germline lookup yields CDR1 SGHVS and CDR2 FNYEAQ. The CDR3 extends over 14 amino acids. In nucleotides, the CDR3 is TGTGCCAGCAGCCAGACAGGGGTCTACAATGAGCAGTACTTC. Its protein product is CASSQTGVYNEQYF.

The V gene is TRBV27, the J gene TRBJ2-5; TRBD1 aligns across 7 bases. The CDR3 is made up of 17 amino acids. The V and J ends lost 5 bases and 11 bases, in that order; junction bases with no gene match: 23. Per the germline V gene, CDR1 is MNHEY and CDR2 is SMNVEV (reference sequence). CDR3 protein: CASSMRTGVRSYNEQYF. The CDR3 nucleotides read TGTGCCAGCAGTATGCGGACAGGCGTTCGGAGTTACAATGAGCAGTACTTC.

V and J are TRBV6-2 or TRBV6-3 and TRBJ2-2, with a possible D match to TRBD2 (5 bases). The V end was cut by 0 bases, the J end by 5 bases, with 7 bases between. This CDR3 is built from 14 residues. Per the germline V gene, CDR1 is MNHEY and CDR2 is SVGEGT. The CDR3, as DNA: TGTGCCAGCAGTTACTCGAGAGGGACCGGGGAGCTGTTTTTT. It specifies CASSYSRGTGELFF.

This chain's CDR3 is CASSFKRGVPDTQYF. DNA for the CDR3: TGTGCCAGCAGCTTCAAGAGGGGGGTCCCAGATACGCAGTATTTT. J is TRBJ2-3 and V is TRBV7-3; either TRBD1 or TRBD2 may fit D (6 bases each). V was pared by 3 bases and J by 4 bases, with 14 bases between. The CDR3 runs 15 residues. Germline values: CDR1 SGHTA, CDR2 FQGTGA.

Many counts were recorded for this clonotype. V gene TRBV6-5 combines with J gene TRBJ1-2, with TRBD1 as a possible D gene (6 bases). With 2 bases removed from V and 4 bases from J, the gap between germline ends came to 11 bases. This CDR3 has 14 amino acids. Germline V gene lookup returns CDR1 MNHEY and CDR2 SVGAGI. This CDR3 is CASSYRQGTYGYTF. Here the CDR3 DNA reads TGTGCCAGCAGTTACAGGCAGGGGACCTATGGCTACACCTTC.

This chain joins TRBV6-2 or TRBV6-3 and TRBJ2-3, with TRBD1 as a possible D gene (6 bases). Germline values: CDR1 MNHEY, CDR2 SVGEGT. The CDR3 contains 15 residues. Trimming removed 0 bases at V and 4 bases at J, with 11 bases between. The chain's CDR3 is CASSYSLTGSDTQYF. The CDR3 DNA reads TGTGCCAGCAGTTACTCGCTGACAGGCTCAGATACGCAGTATTTT.

This chain links TRBV7-2 with TRBJ2-3; D is unclear. V lost 7 bases to trimming and J lost 6 bases, with 8 bases between them. CDR3 length: 11 amino acids. Looked up from germline, CDR1 is SGHTA and CDR2 is FQGNSA. The CDR3 bases are TGTGCCAGCACCCCACGGGATACGCAGTATTTT. This encodes CASTPRDTQYF.

Ten or more counts support this clonotype. The V call is TRBV6-6, the J call TRBJ1-2, with 8 nucleotides matching TRBD1. Germline values: CDR1 MNHNY, CDR2 SVGAGI (reference sequence). This CDR3 contains 16 residues. V shed 0 bases, J shed 6 bases, and the junction held 9 bases outside the gene matches. In DNA, the CDR3 is TGTGCCAGCAGTTACTCGATTAGCGGACAGGGAGATGGCTACACCTTC. Translating it yields CASSYSISGQGDGYTF.

CDR3 DNA: TGTGCCAGCATTCCCCGGAGGGACACACCTAAAAATCAGCCCCAGCATTTT. This translates into CASIPRRDTPKNQPQHF. The chain employs TRBV2 and TRBJ1-5; weak D call: TRBD1 (6 bases). This CDR3 region has 17 residues. Germline CDR1 is SNHLY and CDR2 is FYNNEI. V was trimmed by 7 bases and J by 4 bases, leaving 23 bases between them.

Ten or more counts support this clonotype. V and J are TRBV14 and TRBJ1-1; no clear D. Per germline, CDR1 SGHDN and CDR2 FVKESK. The V end was cut by 4 bases, the J end by 0 bases, with 9 bases between. The CDR3 sequence is 14 residues long. CDR3 nucleotide sequence: TGTGCCAGCAGCCCGCGGGCGATGAACACTGAAGCTTTCTTT. Translation gives CASSPRAMNTEAFF.

The rearrangement uses TRBV20-1 and TRBJ2-5; 12 bases are a match to TRBD2. The CDR3 has 14 residues. Per the germline V gene, CDR1 is DFQATT and CDR2 is SNEGSKA (reference sequence). V dropped 6 bases and J dropped 11; count of bases not matched to a gene: 13. The CDR3 region is CSATGTSGFNEQYF. The CDR3, as DNA: TGCAGTGCAACCGGGACTAGCGGGTTCAATGAGCAGTACTTC.

This clonotype was counted only a few times. The chain couples TRBV7-2 to TRBJ1-1, with D uncertain. The germline V gene encodes CDR1 SGHTA and CDR2 FQGNSA. The V and J ends lost 9 bases and 4 bases respectively, with 12 bases between them. The CDR3 consists of 12 residues. CDR3 nucleotides: TGTGCCAGTCGGGGTTTTGGCACTGAAGCTTTCTTT. Protein sequence: CASRGFGTEAFF.

This sequence joins TRBV29-1 and TRBJ1-2; 10 bases line up with TRBD1. The V and J ends lost 4 bases and 6 bases, in that order; junction bases with no gene match: 8. This CDR3 comprises 14 residues. Germline V gene sequence: CDR1 SQVTM, CDR2 ANQGSEA. CDR3: CSVAGDRGRDGYTF. The DNA for the CDR3 is TGCAGCGTTGCTGGGGACAGGGGACGGGATGGCTACACCTTC.

This clonotype was recorded a few times. V gene TRBV29-1 combines with J gene TRBJ1-2; D is ambiguous. CDR1 is SQVTM and CDR2 is ANQGSEA in the germline V gene. This CDR3 has 15 residues. The V end was cut by 4 bases, the J end by 2 bases, with 17 bases between. The CDR3 loop is CSVGVLAGPNYGYTF. The CDR3 DNA sequence: TGCAGCGTTGGAGTACTGGCCGGCCCCAACTATGGCTACACCTTC.

The table lists this clonotype with a few counts. A much larger clone differs from this one at a single base, so this may be a read error. This chain uses TRBV20-1 with TRBJ2-5; no definite D call. CDR1 is DFQATT and CDR2 is SNEGSKA in the germline V gene (reference sequence). This CDR3 contains 11 residues. V dropped 0 bases and J dropped 5 bases, with 4 bases sitting between them. The CDR3 reads CSARDPETQYF. CDR3 DNA sequence: TGCAGTGCTAGAGATCCGGAGACCCAGTACTTC.

This chain joins TRBV12-3 or TRBV12-4 and TRBJ1-1; D gene unclear. Trimming removed 2 bases at V and 5 bases at J, with 9 bases between. The CDR3 is made up of 13 amino acids. The CDR3 reads CASSLNAGTEAFF. The CDR3 coding sequence is TGTGCCAGCAGTTTAAATGCGGGGACTGAAGCTTTCTTT.

This clonotype was detected only a few times. V gene TRBV6-2 or TRBV6-3 combines with J gene TRBJ1-4, with no clear D. Trimming removed 2 bases at V and 4 bases at J, with 17 bases between. CDR1 MNHEY and CDR2 SVGEGT come from the germline V gene. The CDR3 loop spans 17 amino acids. The CDR3 loop reads CASSYPRKTARNEKLFF. The CDR3 coding sequence is TGTGCCAGCAGTTACCCCCGTAAGACGGCACGTAATGAAAAACTGTTTTTT.

This chain uses TRBV7-2 with TRBJ2-3, with unresolved D. CDR3 length: 13 residues. Trimming removed 2 bases from V and 4 bases from J, with 7 bases in between. Germline assignment: CDR1 SGHTA and CDR2 FQGNSA. Written as DNA, the CDR3 is TGTGCCAGCAGCTTATCTAAAGCAGATACGCAGTATTTT. Translating gives CASSLSKADTQYF.

Note on this clonotype: A much larger clone differs from this one at a single base, so this may be a read error. This chain uses TRBV7-2 with TRBJ2-1; a weak D match, TRBD1 (6 bases). Near its end, the DNA agrees better with TRBJ2-7, so the J call may be wrong. CDR3 length: 15 amino acids. Looked up from germline, CDR1 is SGHTA and CDR2 is FQGNSA. CDR3 loop: CASSLSLLGHNEQYF. CDR3 DNA sequence: TGTGCCAGCAGCTTATCATTGTTGGGACACAATGAGCAGTACTTC.

This clonotype has a handful of counts. The V and J genes are TRBV25-1 and TRBJ1-1; D is undetermined. The V gene's germline CDR1 is MGHDK and CDR2 SYGVNS. The CDR3 is 10 residues long. V dropped 4 bases and J dropped 6 bases, with 3 bases sitting between them. The DNA for the CDR3 is TGTGCCAGCAGTGGTCCTGAAGCTTTCTTT. Protein sequence: CASSGPEAFF.